The 23 T cell receptor beta chains below were found in one sample sequenced in a study of technical replicates of blood from a few donors. Profiling relied on immunoSEQ multiplex PCR, and the TCRdb table lists in-frame clones only, not all of them. Here the sample spans fewer than 85,000 clones, more than 90% being singletons. The sequencing sample was made of T cells isolated from PBMCs. The source of these receptors is a human donor in good health.

The V gene is TRBV9, the J gene TRBJ2-5; TRBD2 matches at 8 bases. V trimming: 0 bases; J trimming: 5 bases; junction bases outside the gene matches: 9. CDR1 is SGDLS, CDR2 YYNGEE, per germline. This CDR3 has 16 residues. CDR3 in DNA: TGTGCCAGCAGCGTAGGGGGACTAGTATACGAGGAGACCCAGTACTTC. Translated: CASSVGGLVYEETQYF.

The V and J genes are TRBV14 and TRBJ2-1, with 14 bases matching TRBD2. The CDR3 has 14 amino acids. V lost 6 bases and J lost 7; bases outside the gene matches: 2. Germline V lookup: CDR1 SGHDN, CDR2 FVKESK. The CDR3 reads CASRWTSGRNEQFF. In nucleotides, the CDR3 is TGTGCCAGCAGATGGACTAGCGGGAGGAATGAGCAGTTCTTC.

V is TRBV4-1 and J is TRBJ2-1, with 8 nucleotides matching TRBD2. Losses at the gene ends were 0 bases for V and 7 bases for J; bases not matched to a gene: 8. There are 16 residues in the CDR3. CDR1 and CDR2 (germline): MGHRA, YSYEKL. CDR3 bases: TGCGCCAGCAGCCAAGACGGAGCGGGAGTCAAAAATGAGCAGTTCTTC. It specifies CASSQDGAGVKNEQFF.

This sequence joins TRBV4-1 and TRBJ2-3; D possibly corresponds to TRBD2 (5 bases). Between the trimmed V and J ends, which lost 2 bases and 0 bases, there was a span of 15 bases. The CDR3 sequence is 17 residues long. CDR1 and CDR2 (germline): MGHRA, YSYEKL. The CDR3 region is CASSQWILDLSTDTQYF. In DNA form, the CDR3 reads TGCGCCAGCAGCCAATGGATACTGGACTTAAGCACAGATACGCAGTATTTT.

The genes are TRBV29-1 and TRBJ2-1, with TRBD1 matching 11 bases. Germline CDR1 SQVTM, CDR2 ANQGSEA. The J segment lost 7 bases and the V segment lost 4 bases, leaving 3 bases of the junction unmatched. The CDR3 is made up of 13 amino acids. The CDR3 DNA reads TGCAGCGTTGCTGGACAGGGGGCAAATGAGCAGTTCTTC. Translated, it gives CSVAGQGANEQFF.

This clone was detected only once. This sequence joins TRBV6-1 and TRBJ2-3, with a weak D call TRBD1 (6 bases). V dropped 1 base and J dropped 2 bases, with 13 bases sitting between them. The germline V gene has CDR1 MNHNS and CDR2 SASEGT. The CDR3 contains 16 residues. As DNA, the CDR3 is TGTGCCAGCAGTGAAGTGGCAGGGGAGTTCACAGATACGCAGTATTTT. Translating it yields CASSEVAGEFTDTQYF.

The rearrangement joins TRBV7-2 to TRBJ2-4; maybe TRBD2 (7 bases). In germline, CDR1 is SGHTA, CDR2 FQGNSA. The CDR3 is 14 residues long. Trimming took off 1 base at V and 8 bases at J, with 12 bases between the two ends. CDR3 nucleotide sequence: TGTGCCAGCAGCTTAGGGAGGGGGAGGGACATTCAGTACTTC. Amino acid sequence: CASSLGRGRDIQYF.

The V call is TRBV5-8, the J call TRBJ2-7, with TRBD1 matching over 7 bases. Germline V gene sequence: CDR1 SGHTS, CDR2 YDEGEE. The CDR3 loop spans 15 amino acids. The trim removed 3 bases at V and 3 bases at J, leaving 9 bases unmatched. DNA for the CDR3: TGTGCCAGCAGCTCTGTTAACAGGGGTGTCTACGAGCAGTACTTC. Translating gives CASSSVNRGVYEQYF.

This clone was seen once. This chain joins TRBV9 and TRBJ2-7, with D tentatively TRBD2 (6 bases). CDR1 is SGDLS, CDR2 YYNGEE, per germline. The CDR3 is made up of 13 amino acids. Trimming pared 4 bases from V and 4 bases from J, leaving 12 bases between. For the CDR3, the DNA is TGTGCCAGCAGCTCAGGGACTTCATACGAGCAGTACTTC. Translation: CASSSGTSYEQYF.

The V gene is TRBV5-6, the J gene TRBJ2-1; D may be TRBD2 (5 bases). V lost 4 bases and J 10 bases, leaving 24 bases between the germline ends. The CDR3 sequence is 16 residues long. The germline gives CDR1 SGHDT, CDR2 YYEEEE. Here the CDR3 DNA reads TGTGCCAGCAGCGCTATCTTCCCAGCCATGGGCGGGGAGCAGTTCTTC. This codes for CASSAIFPAMGGEQFF.

The chain uses TRBV18 and TRBJ2-5, with a weak D call TRBD2 (5 bases). Trimming stripped 4 bases from V and 5 bases from J, with 11 bases between. Germline V gene lookup returns CDR1 KGHSH and CDR2 LQKENI. The length of the CDR3 is 13 residues. CDR3 in DNA: TGTGCCAGCTCACGGGATAGCGATGAGACCCAGTACTTC. Translating it yields CASSRDSDETQYF. Supplemented by reference TRBV18 and TRBJ2-5, the full variable domain reads NAGVMQNPRHLVRRRGQEARLRCSPMKGHSHVYWYRQLPEEGLKFMVYLQKENIIDESGMPKERFSAEFPKEGPSILRIQQVVRGDSAAYFCASSRDSDETQYFGPGTRLLVL.

The chain recombines TRBV19 with TRBJ2-2; D not certain. CDR3 size: 14 residues. Trimming shortened V by 8 bases and J by 2 bases, and 12 bases separated the two germline ends. Germline CDR1 and CDR2: LNHDA and SQIVND (reference sequence). The CDR3 reads CASSGIYNTGELFF. The CDR3 coding sequence is TGTGCCAGTTCAGGTATATACAACACCGGGGAGCTGTTTTTT.

The chain has TRBV14 and TRBJ2-7; 8 nucleotides line up with TRBD1. The trim removed 4 bases at V and 5 bases at J, leaving 10 bases unmatched. CDR3 length: 15 amino acids. Looked up from germline, CDR1 is SGHDN and CDR2 is FVKESK. The CDR3 sequence: CASSPGRGQIDEQYF. DNA of the CDR3: TGTGCCAGCAGCCCTGGCAGGGGGCAAATTGACGAGCAGTACTTC.

The chain joins TRBV14 to TRBJ2-7; 12 positions agree with TRBD1. J gave up 0 bases and V 1 base, and 4 bases lay outside the gene matches. The CDR3 has 17 residues. CDR1 and CDR2 (germline): SGHDN, FVKESK. CDR3 DNA: TGTGCCAGCAGCCAAGCTACGGGACAGGGGGCCTCCTACGAGCAGTACTTC. Translating it yields CASSQATGQGASYEQYF.

The V call is TRBV30, the J call TRBJ1-1; 9 bases align to TRBD1. The germline V gene has CDR1 GTSNPN and CDR2 SVGIG (reference sequence). The V segment lost 4 bases and the J segment 7 bases; nucleotides outside the gene matches: 7. The CDR3 runs to 13 residues. The chain's CDR3 is CAWNWGQGSEAFF. CDR3 DNA sequence: TGTGCCTGGAACTGGGGACAGGGAAGTGAAGCTTTCTTT.

The V gene is TRBV19, the J gene TRBJ2-7; 7 bases align to TRBD1. The CDR3 contains 14 residues. The V gene's germline CDR1 is LNHDA and CDR2 SQIVND (reference sequence). Germline trimming cut 5 bases from V and 2 bases from J; bases unmatched to any gene: 6. The CDR3 protein is CASSRDSKPYEQYF. As DNA, the CDR3 is TGTGCCAGTAGTCGGGACAGCAAACCCTACGAGCAGTACTTC.

The chain couples TRBV27 to TRBJ1-1; D not resolved. Trimming shortened V by 2 bases and J by 0 bases, and 4 bases separated the two germline ends. CDR3 size: 13 residues. Germline V gives CDR1 MNHEY, CDR2 SMNVEV (reference sequence). The CDR3 here is CASSLIMNTEAFF. The DNA of the CDR3 is TGTGCCAGCAGTTTAATCATGAACACTGAAGCTTTCTTT.

The rearrangement uses TRBV19 and TRBJ1-1; D is ambiguous. V lost 7 bases, J lost 5 bases, and 23 bases lay in between. Per germline, CDR1 LNHDA and CDR2 SQIVND (reference sequence). The CDR3 loop spans 16 amino acids. CDR3 residues: CASTINPGPTLTEAFF. The CDR3 region has the DNA TGTGCCAGTACGATAAACCCCGGCCCGACTCTGACTGAAGCTTTCTTT.

DNA for the CDR3: TGCGCCAGCAGCCACCACCGGGACAGGCAAGATACGCAGTATTTT. Encoded protein: CASSHHRDRQDTQYF. The chain joins TRBV4-1 to TRBJ2-3; 8 bases agree with TRBD1. Germline V gene data show CDR1 as MGHRA and CDR2 as YSYEKL. This CDR3 comprises 15 residues. The J segment lost 5 bases and the V segment lost 3 bases, leaving 7 bases of the junction unmatched.

The chain carries TRBV5-4 and TRBJ2-5; TRBD2 agrees at 8 bases. Looked up from germline, CDR1 is SGHNT and CDR2 is YYREEE (reference sequence). J lost 2 bases, V lost 6 bases, and 9 bases had no gene match. This CDR3 region has 15 residues. As DNA, the CDR3 is TGTGCCAGCACCCCGGCGGGGGGCGGGCAAGAGACCCAGTACTTC. It translates to CASTPAGGGQETQYF.

The chain combines TRBV9 with TRBJ2-3, with no clear D. With 1 base removed from V and 6 bases from J, the gap between germline ends came to 9 bases. Germline values: CDR1 SGDLS, CDR2 YYNGEE. The CDR3 spans 13 residues. The CDR3 protein is CASSVPPLDTQYF. Here the CDR3 DNA reads TGTGCCAGCAGCGTACCCCCTCTGGATACGCAGTATTTT.

This rearrangement joins TRBV5-1 to TRBJ2-7; D unresolved. The germline CDR1 and CDR2 sequences are SGHRS and YFSETQ. This CDR3 contains 15 residues. V gave up 0 bases and J gave up 0 bases, with 10 bases separating them. This CDR3 reads CASSLAEQLSYEQYF. CDR3 DNA sequence: TGCGCCAGCAGCTTGGCCGAACAGCTCTCCTACGAGCAGTACTTC.

The genes are TRBV11-2 and TRBJ1-5, with no clear D. Germline CDR1 reads SGHAT; CDR2 reads FQNNGV. This CDR3 region has 14 residues. The V and J ends lost 1 base and 6 bases respectively, with 10 bases between them. Here the CDR3 DNA reads TGTGCCAGCAGCTTAGGGTTTTCTAGTCAGCCCCAGCATTTT. It codes for CASSLGFSSQPQHF. Drawing the rest from reference TRBV11-2 and TRBJ1-5, the complete variable domain is EAGVAQSPRYKIIEKRQSVAFWCNPISGHATLYWYQQILGQGPKLLIQFQNNGVVDDSQLPKDRFSAERLKGVDSTLKIQPAKLEDSAVYLCASSLGFSSQPQHFGDGTRLSIL.